Reported below is one T cell receptor beta chain. The clone's antigen remains unknown. The CDR3 end is not reached by the read, which stops 3 residues before it; the germline J gene fills it in. Both CVID patients and healthy controls were predominantly of Caucasian heritage. Heparinized peripheral whole blood samples of roughly 5 to 8 ml were obtained from each donor. TCRbeta CDR3 repertoires were sequenced from genomic DNA of adults with common variable immune deficiency (CVID) and healthy adult controls. The control group was made up of approximately 22 healthy adult volunteers (roughly ten male and roughly twelve female) whose ages ranged from roughly 23 to 70 years, with a mean age of approximately 32. Diluted blood was density-centrifuged over Hypaque 1077 or Ficoll-Paque to isolate peripheral blood mononuclear cells. Unsorted mononuclear cells served as the source of genomic DNA, which was extracted either by Qiagen column purification or by a centrifugation-based method.

This specimen comes from a study of T cell clonality in common variable immunodeficiency (dated by TCRdb to the mid-2010s). CVID samples and control samples contributed equivalent amounts of genomic DNA as sequencing input. For every sample, a 60 bp segment covering the rearranged TCRbeta CDR3 region was amplified and then sequenced. The immunoSEQ assay, a bias-corrected multiplex PCR with high-throughput sequencing, was employed for TCRbeta amplification. The authors processed their data as follows. Every unique nucleotide sequence was considered a clone and was annotated with V, D and J genes, copy number and frequency. Sequences were labeled productive if in frame, and non-productive if out of frame or containing stop codons. As previously described, clonality was calculated on the basis of Shannon's entropy. The predicted amino acid sequences of productive clones were used to derive the mean CDR3 Kyte-Doolittle hydropathy. Hierarchical clustering of scaled V gene usage was performed with the R hclust function using Manhattan distance and complete linkage. Clone sharing by CDR3 amino acid sequence was assessed by resampling 12 repertoires per group over 100 rounds. The repertoires were searched for 65 to 80 published EBV-specific and roughly 240 published CMV-specific TCRbeta sequences. A couple of CVID samples that yielded fewer than 10,000 sequences were excluded from the analysis, so 40 to 50 CVID repertoires were retained. TCRdb carries this immuneACCESS record with in-frame sequences only. Its versions omit some clonotypes, under half of them owing to an unresolved V gene in the studies checked, with the rest unexplained. V and J calls and clone size are copied from that table; D and trimming were computed from the DNA. The sample records some 40,000 clones, none occurring a single time. The ten top clones hold roughly 0.66% of the sample.

The CDR3 contains 14 residues, cysteine and phenylalanine counted. The DNA covers only part of the CDR3, 33 bases in frame from base 1. Per the germline V gene, SGHVS is the CDR1 and FNYEAQ is the CDR2. The study at large found these results: Even though DNA input was equal, the average per sample came to about 81,820 unique sequences for controls compared with about 34,000 for CVID samples. CVID TCRbeta sequences were reported to have fewer deletions and N-nucleotide insertions and to lack highly modified clones with 13 or more V deletions. Fewer TCRbeta clones were shared among CVID subjects than among healthy controls (p < 0.0001). TCRbeta clonality was higher in CVID subjects than in healthy controls (t-test p = 0.018), and the increase was most characteristic of about a third of subjects. According to the authors, figuring out what caused the increased clonality in CVID would require sequencing the repertoires of T cell subpopulations. Differences among patients in the CVID cohort limited the correlations between repertoire features and clinical complications.

The sequenced material came from peripheral blood mononuclear cells. The clonotype was recovered from a person between 18 and 69 years old in good health. This receptor chain uses TRBV7-6 and TRBJ1-2, and possibly TRBD1, on 6 matching bases. The CDR3 here reads CASSTGSSSYDYTF. The DNA read from the CDR3 is TGTGCCAGCAGTACAGGGTCTAGCTCCTACGAC.